The 21 T cell receptor beta chains reported below all come from one sample, sequenced in a study of cytomegalovirus exposure and HLA in healthy donors (dated by TCRdb to 2015 to 2018). Receptors were amplified or captured by the immunoSEQ multiplex PCR assay. In its TCRdb copy, this immuneACCESS table keeps in-frame sequences only and misses some clones. Where compared with another copy, unresolved V genes explain less than half of these, and the others have no known cause. This sample has around 63,000 clones in its table, and more than 70% of those were observed once. The ten largest clonotypes hold 0.95% to 1.5% of the sample. Input material: PBMCs. These receptors were obtained from a woman aged 18 to 35 in good health and CMV-seronegative.

This chain connects TRBV30 to TRBJ1-1; 10 bases are shared with TRBD1. V was clipped by 1 base and J by 1 base; unmatched bases: 9. The V gene's germline CDR1 is GTSNPN and CDR2 SVGIG (reference sequence). This CDR3 comprises 17 residues. CDR3 sequence reads: CAWSGSDRGRRNTEAFF. In DNA, the CDR3 is TGTGCCTGGAGTGGGAGTGACAGGGGGCGGAGGAACACTGAAGCTTTCTTT.

The chain recombines TRBV7-9 with TRBJ2-7, with 7 positions matching TRBD2. The CDR3 runs to 14 residues. Germline CDR1 SEHNR, CDR2 FQNEAQ (reference sequence). Trimming cost V 1 base and J 2 bases; bases outside gene matches: 2. The CDR3 reads CASSLDGTTYEQYF. CDR3 DNA: TGTGCCAGCAGCTTAGACGGGACTACCTACGAGCAGTACTTC.

This clone showed up just once. This sequence joins TRBV19 and TRBJ2-5; 11 bases map to TRBD2. The germline V gene encodes CDR1 LNHDA and CDR2 SQIVND (reference sequence). Losses at the gene ends were 5 bases for V and 2 bases for J; bases not matched to a gene: 10. The CDR3 contains 17 residues. The CDR3 loop reads CASSWPGTSGKQETQYF. CDR3 nucleotide sequence: TGTGCCAGTAGTTGGCCGGGGACTAGCGGAAAACAAGAGACCCAGTACTTC.

V is TRBV27 and J is TRBJ1-5; D gene ambiguous. The length of the CDR3 is 18 residues. The germline V and J ends were trimmed by 2 bases and 0 bases, with 17 bases remaining between them. Germline CDR1 and CDR2: MNHEY and SMNVEV (reference sequence). CDR3 protein: CASSLKQPQVGSNQPQHF. The CDR3 DNA is TGTGCCAGCAGTTTAAAACAGCCTCAGGTTGGTAGCAATCAGCCCCAGCATTTT.

The chain joins TRBV29-1 to TRBJ2-5; perhaps TRBD1 as D (5 bases). Germline-derived CDR1 and CDR2 are SQVTM and ANQGSEA. The CDR3 length is 13 residues. With 4 bases removed from V and 5 bases from J, the gap between germline ends came to 14 bases. CDR3 sequence reads: CSVGGHGGETQYF. CDR3 sequence (DNA): TGCAGCGTTGGGGGCCACGGTGGGGAGACCCAGTACTTC.

The chain couples TRBV10-3 to TRBJ2-3; unclear D gene. Trimming removed 2 bases from V and 2 bases from J, with 5 bases in between. The length of the CDR3 is 13 residues. Germline CDR1 is ENHRY and CDR2 is SYGVKD. CDR3 loop: CAISETATDTQYF. In nucleotides, the CDR3 is TGTGCCATCAGTGAGACAGCCACAGATACGCAGTATTTT.

This clone was seen a few times. The rearrangement joins TRBV6-1 to TRBJ2-7, with TRBD1 identical over 8 bases. The CDR3 sequence is 15 residues long. The germline V gene encodes CDR1 MNHNS and CDR2 SASEGT. J gave up 4 bases and V 3 bases, and 8 bases lay outside the gene matches. As DNA, the CDR3 is TGTGCCAGCAGTGACCCCGGGACAGGTCTTTACGAGCAGTACTTC. Protein: CASSDPGTGLYEQYF.

This sequence joins TRBV10-3 and TRBJ1-1, with a possible D match to TRBD1 (5 bases). This CDR3 has 17 residues. Germline loops: CDR1 ENHRY, CDR2 SYGVKD. Between the trimmed V and J ends, which lost 0 bases and 3 bases, there was a span of 17 bases. The CDR3, as DNA: TGTGCCATCAGTGAGTCGCGGGGTTTTTGGGGCGACACTGAAGCTTTCTTT. It encodes CAISESRGFWGDTEAFF.

The chain is built from TRBV7-6 and TRBJ2-2; D possibly corresponds to TRBD1 (6 bases). The V gene's germline CDR1 is SGHVS and CDR2 FNYEAQ. The length of the CDR3 is 12 residues. The V end was cut by 7 bases, the J end by 6 bases, with 9 bases between. The CDR3 region is CASTTGSGELFF. The CDR3 coding sequence is TGTGCCAGCACTACAGGGTCCGGGGAGCTGTTTTTT.

V and J are TRBV6-1 and TRBJ2-1; no firm D call. In germline, CDR1 is MNHNS, CDR2 SASEGT. V dropped 0 bases and J dropped 8 bases, with 17 bases sitting between them. The CDR3 covers 16 residues. CDR3: CASSEAKTRGAYEQFF. DNA for the CDR3: TGTGCCAGCAGTGAAGCCAAAACCAGAGGAGCCTATGAGCAGTTCTTC.

V gene TRBV29-1 combines with J gene TRBJ2-7, with no clear D. Germline assignment: CDR1 SQVTM and CDR2 ANQGSEA. CDR3 length: 14 residues. The ends were cut back, 3 bases at V and 0 bases at J, with 12 bases in the middle. DNA for the CDR3: TGCAGCGTTGAGCAGCGAACGGGCTCCTACGAGCAGTACTTC. Protein product: CSVEQRTGSYEQYF.

The chain uses TRBV5-4 and TRBJ2-1; 9 bases are shared with TRBD2. Per germline, CDR1 SGHNT and CDR2 YYREEE (reference sequence). V gave up 3 bases and J gave up 2 bases; unmatched junction bases: 0. This CDR3 comprises 14 residues. As DNA, the CDR3 is TGTGCCAGCAGCTGGACTAGCGCCTACAATGAGCAGTTCTTC. This sequence encodes CASSWTSAYNEQFF.

The chain couples TRBV6-5 to TRBJ2-3; D unclear. The CDR3 covers 11 residues. Germline values: CDR1 MNHEY, CDR2 SVGAGI. Trimming pared 5 bases from V and 4 bases from J, leaving 4 bases between. This CDR3 reads CASSVADTQYF. The CDR3 region has the DNA TGTGCCAGCAGTGTCGCAGATACGCAGTATTTT.

This clone is medium-sized. V is TRBV18 and J is TRBJ1-1; a possible D gene is TRBD1 (6 bases). Germline CDR1 reads KGHSH; CDR2 reads LQKENI. V lost 1 base and J 3 bases, leaving 9 bases between the germline ends. The CDR3 is made up of 14 amino acids. CDR3 residues: CASSPRGGDTEAFF. CDR3 coding DNA: TGTGCCAGCTCACCACGAGGGGGTGACACTGAAGCTTTCTTT.

The V call is TRBV5-1, the J call TRBJ2-5; 8 bases match TRBD2. The CDR3 extends over 16 amino acids. Germline V gene lookup returns CDR1 SGHRS and CDR2 YFSETQ. J gave up 5 bases and V 5 bases, and 14 bases lay outside the gene matches. The CDR3 nucleotides are TGCGCCAGCAGGCCCAGCGTGAGCGGGGGTGGGGAGACCCAGTACTTC. Translation: CASRPSVSGGGETQYF.

CDR3: CASSFPGSEQYF. The DNA for the CDR3 is TGTGCCAGCAGTTTCCCGGGTTCCGAGCAGTACTTC. This rearrangement joins TRBV28 to TRBJ2-7; D is undetermined. V was clipped by 3 bases and J by 6 bases, with 9 bases between them. Germline CDR1 and CDR2: MDHEN and SYDVKM. The CDR3 extends over 12 amino acids.

The J gene is TRBJ1-1, the V gene TRBV28; D gene uncertain. Germline V lookup: CDR1 MDHEN, CDR2 SYDVKM. The CDR3 runs to 11 residues. V lost 8 bases and J lost 6, with 10 bases in between. CDR3 coding DNA: TGTGCCAGCCACGGGAGGGCTGAAGCTTTCTTT. This codes for CASHGRAEAFF.

This chain connects TRBV5-1 to TRBJ2-5, with 8 bases lining up with TRBD2. This CDR3 contains 12 residues. Germline CDR1 SGHRS, CDR2 YFSETQ. V lost 7 bases, J lost 2 bases, and 1 base stayed unmatched. The CDR3 DNA follows: TGCGCCAGCCGACTAGCGCAAGAGACCCAGTACTTC. Its protein is CASRLAQETQYF.

Written as DNA, the CDR3 is TGTGCCAGCGCCTTGGGGCCAGCTAGCGGGGGTGAGCAGTTCTTC. It specifies CASALGPASGGEQFF. This chain links TRBV7-8 with TRBJ2-1, with 10 positions matching TRBD2. The CDR3 consists of 15 residues. J lost 9 bases, V lost 8 bases, and 13 bases had no gene match. The germline V gene encodes CDR1 SGHVS and CDR2 FQNEAQ.

The chain recombines TRBV5-4 with TRBJ2-1; D might be TRBD1 (5 bases). Germline CDR1 SGHNT, CDR2 YYREEE (reference sequence). This CDR3 is built from 14 residues. Trimming removed 0 bases from V and 8 bases from J, with 12 bases in between. CDR3 amino acids: CASSLGGLIDEQFF. The CDR3 nucleotides are TGTGCCAGCAGCTTGGGGGGCTTGATCGATGAGCAGTTCTTC.

The chain links TRBV28 to TRBJ2-1; D is perhaps TRBD2 (6 bases). Germline CDR1 reads MDHEN; CDR2 reads SYDVKM. The CDR3 runs 14 residues. The V and J ends lost 8 bases and 4 bases respectively, with 15 bases between them. The CDR3 region is CASLSGGLYNEQFF. DNA for the CDR3: TGTGCCAGCCTCTCGGGCGGACTATACAATGAGCAGTTCTTC.